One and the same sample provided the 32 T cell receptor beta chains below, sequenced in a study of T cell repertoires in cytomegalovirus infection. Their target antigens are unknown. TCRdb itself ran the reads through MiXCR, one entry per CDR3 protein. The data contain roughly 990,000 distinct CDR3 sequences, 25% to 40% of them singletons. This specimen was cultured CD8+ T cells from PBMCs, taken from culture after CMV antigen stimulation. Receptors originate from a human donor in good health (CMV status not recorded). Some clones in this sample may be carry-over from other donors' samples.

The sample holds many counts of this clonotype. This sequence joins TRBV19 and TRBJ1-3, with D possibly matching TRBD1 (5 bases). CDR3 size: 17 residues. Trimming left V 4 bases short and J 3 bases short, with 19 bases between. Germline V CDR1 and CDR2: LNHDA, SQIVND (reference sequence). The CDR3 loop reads CASSKPGLAPSGNTIYF. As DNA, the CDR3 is TGTGCCAGTAGTAAACCGGGACTCGCTCCGAGTGGAAACACCATATATTTT.

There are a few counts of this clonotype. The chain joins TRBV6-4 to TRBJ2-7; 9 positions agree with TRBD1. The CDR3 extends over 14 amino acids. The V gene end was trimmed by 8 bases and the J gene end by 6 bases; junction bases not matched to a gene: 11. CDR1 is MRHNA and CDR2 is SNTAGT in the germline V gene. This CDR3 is CASSRDREGREQYV. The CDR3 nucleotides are TGTGCCAGCTCCCGGGACAGGGAGGGTCGCGAGCAGTACGTC.

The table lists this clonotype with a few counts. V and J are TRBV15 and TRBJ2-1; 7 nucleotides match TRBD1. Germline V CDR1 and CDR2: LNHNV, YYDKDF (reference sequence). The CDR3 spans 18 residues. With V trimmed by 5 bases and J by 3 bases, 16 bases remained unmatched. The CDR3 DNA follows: TGTGCCACCAGCTCCCGAGGGGAACAGGGGCGGAACTACAATGAGCAGTTCTTC. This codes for CATSSRGEQGRNYNEQFF.

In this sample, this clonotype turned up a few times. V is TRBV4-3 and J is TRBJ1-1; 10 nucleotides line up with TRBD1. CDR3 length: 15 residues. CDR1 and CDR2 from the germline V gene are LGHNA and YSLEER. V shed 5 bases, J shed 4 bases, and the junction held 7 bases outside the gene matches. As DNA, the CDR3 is TGCGCCAGCAGCGCCGGGACAGGGGAGAGCACTGAAGCTTTCTTT. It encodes CASSAGTGESTEAFF.

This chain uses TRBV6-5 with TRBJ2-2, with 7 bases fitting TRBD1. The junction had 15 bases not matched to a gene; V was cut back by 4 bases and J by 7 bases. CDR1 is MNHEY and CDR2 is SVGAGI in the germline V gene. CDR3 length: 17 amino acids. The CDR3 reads CASSSHSTGLLVGELFF. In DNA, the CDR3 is TGTGCCAGCAGTTCCCACTCGACAGGGTTGTTGGTCGGGGAGCTGTTTTTT.

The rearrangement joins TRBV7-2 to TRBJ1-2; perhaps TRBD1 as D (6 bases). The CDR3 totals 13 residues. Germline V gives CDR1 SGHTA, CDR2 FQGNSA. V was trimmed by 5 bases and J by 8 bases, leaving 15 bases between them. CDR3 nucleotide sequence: TGTGCCAGCAGCCCCCAGGGGATTTGGGGCTACACCTTC. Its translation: CASSPQGIWGYTF.

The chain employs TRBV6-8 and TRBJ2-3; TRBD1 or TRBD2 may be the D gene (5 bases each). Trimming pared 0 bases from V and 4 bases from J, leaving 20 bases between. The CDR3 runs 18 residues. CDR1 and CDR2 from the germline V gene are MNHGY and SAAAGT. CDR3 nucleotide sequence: TGTGCCAGCAGTTACTCGGGGGTTACATCAGGCAGGGCAGATACGCAGTATTTT. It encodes CASSYSGVTSGRADTQYF.

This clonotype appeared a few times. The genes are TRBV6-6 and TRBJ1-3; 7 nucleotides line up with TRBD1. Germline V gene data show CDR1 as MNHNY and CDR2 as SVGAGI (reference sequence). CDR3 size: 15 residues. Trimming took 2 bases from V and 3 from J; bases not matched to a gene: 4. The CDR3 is CASSYRQGFGNTIYF. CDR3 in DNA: TGTGCCAGCAGTTACAGACAGGGATTTGGAAACACCATATATTTT.

In DNA, the CDR3 is TGTGCCAGCAGTTTATTGCGGGGGAAAATCAGCAATCAGCCCCAGCATTTT. This encodes CASSLLRGKISNQPQHF. This chain uses TRBV12-3 or TRBV12-4 with TRBJ1-5; weak D call: TRBD1 (5 bases). This CDR3 contains 17 residues. V lost 2 bases and J lost 1, with 15 bases in between.

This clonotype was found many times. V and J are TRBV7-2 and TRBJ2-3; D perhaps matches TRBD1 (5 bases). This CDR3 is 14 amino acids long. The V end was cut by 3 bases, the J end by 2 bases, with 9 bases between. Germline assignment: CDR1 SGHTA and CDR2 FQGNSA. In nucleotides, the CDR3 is TGTGCCAGCAGCTTCGCAGGGCCCACAGATACGCAGTATTTT. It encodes CASSFAGPTDTQYF.

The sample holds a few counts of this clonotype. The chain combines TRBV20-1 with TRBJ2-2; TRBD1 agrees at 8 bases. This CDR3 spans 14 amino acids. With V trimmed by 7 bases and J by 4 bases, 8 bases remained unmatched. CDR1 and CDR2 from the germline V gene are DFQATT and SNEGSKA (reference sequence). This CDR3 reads CSVPRGRITGELFF. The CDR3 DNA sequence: TGCAGTGTTCCCAGGGGGCGGATCACCGGGGAGCTGTTTTTT.

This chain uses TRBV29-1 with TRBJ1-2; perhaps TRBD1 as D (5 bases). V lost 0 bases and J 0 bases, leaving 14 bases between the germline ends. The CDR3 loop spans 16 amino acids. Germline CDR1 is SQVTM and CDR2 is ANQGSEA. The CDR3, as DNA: TGCAGCGTTGAAGATGTGGGGGAATGGTCTAACTATGGCTACACCTTC. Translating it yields CSVEDVGEWSNYGYTF.

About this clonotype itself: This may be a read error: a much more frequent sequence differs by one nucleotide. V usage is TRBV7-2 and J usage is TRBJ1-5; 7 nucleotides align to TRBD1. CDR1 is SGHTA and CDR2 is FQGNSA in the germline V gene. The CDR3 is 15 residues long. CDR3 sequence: CASSLHRGRNQPRHF. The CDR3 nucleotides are TGTGCCAGCAGCTTACACAGGGGCCGCAATCAGCCCCGGCATTTT.

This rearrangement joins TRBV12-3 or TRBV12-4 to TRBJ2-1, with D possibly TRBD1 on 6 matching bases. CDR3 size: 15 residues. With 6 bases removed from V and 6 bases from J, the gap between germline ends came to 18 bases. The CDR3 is CASRLQGTETNEQFF. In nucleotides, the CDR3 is TGTGCCAGCAGGTTACAGGGAACTGAGACCAATGAGCAGTTCTTC.

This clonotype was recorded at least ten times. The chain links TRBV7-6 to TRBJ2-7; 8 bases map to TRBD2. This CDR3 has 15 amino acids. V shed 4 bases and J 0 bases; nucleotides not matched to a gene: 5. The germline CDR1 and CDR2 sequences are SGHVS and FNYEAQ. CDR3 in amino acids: CASSSGGGPSYEQYF. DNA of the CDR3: TGTGCCAGCAGCTCTGGCGGGGGGCCCTCCTACGAGCAGTACTTC.

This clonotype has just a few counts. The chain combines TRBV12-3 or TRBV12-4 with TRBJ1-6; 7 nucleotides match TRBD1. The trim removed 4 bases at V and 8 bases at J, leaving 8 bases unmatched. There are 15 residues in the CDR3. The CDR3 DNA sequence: TGTGCCAGCAGTTCCTTAGACAGGGTAGATTCACCCCTCCACTTT. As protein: CASSSLDRVDSPLHF.

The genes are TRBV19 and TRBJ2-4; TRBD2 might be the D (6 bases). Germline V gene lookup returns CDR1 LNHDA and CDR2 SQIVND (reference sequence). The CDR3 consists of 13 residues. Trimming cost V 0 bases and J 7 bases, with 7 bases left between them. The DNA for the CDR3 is TGTGCCAGTAGTATAGATGGGGGGAACATTCAGTACTTC. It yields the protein CASSIDGGNIQYF.

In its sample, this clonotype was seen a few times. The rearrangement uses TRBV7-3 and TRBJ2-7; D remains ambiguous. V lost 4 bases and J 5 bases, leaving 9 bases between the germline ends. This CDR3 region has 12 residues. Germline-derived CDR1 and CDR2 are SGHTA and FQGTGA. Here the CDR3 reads CASSSHSNEQYF. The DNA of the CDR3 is TGTGCCAGCAGCTCTCATAGTAACGAGCAGTACTTC.

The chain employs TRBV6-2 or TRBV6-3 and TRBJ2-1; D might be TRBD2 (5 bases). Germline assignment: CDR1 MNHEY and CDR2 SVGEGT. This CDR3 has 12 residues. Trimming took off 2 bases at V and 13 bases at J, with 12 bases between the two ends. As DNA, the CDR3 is TGTGCCAGCAGTTACCCGGCTAGCCTACAGTTCTTC. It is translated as CASSYPASLQFF.

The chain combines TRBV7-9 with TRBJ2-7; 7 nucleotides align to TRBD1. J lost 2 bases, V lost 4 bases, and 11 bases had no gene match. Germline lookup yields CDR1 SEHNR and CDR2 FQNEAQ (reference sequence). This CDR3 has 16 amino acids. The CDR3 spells CASSSDQQGPPYEQYV. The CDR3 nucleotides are TGTGCCAGCAGCTCAGATCAACAGGGGCCGCCCTACGAGCAGTACGTC.

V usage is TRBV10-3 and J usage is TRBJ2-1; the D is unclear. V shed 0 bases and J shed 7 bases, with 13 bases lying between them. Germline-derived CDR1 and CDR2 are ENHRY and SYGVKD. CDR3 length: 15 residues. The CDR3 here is CAISESTETGNEQFF. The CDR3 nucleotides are TGTGCCATCAGTGAGTCGACGGAGACTGGGAATGAGCAGTTCTTC.

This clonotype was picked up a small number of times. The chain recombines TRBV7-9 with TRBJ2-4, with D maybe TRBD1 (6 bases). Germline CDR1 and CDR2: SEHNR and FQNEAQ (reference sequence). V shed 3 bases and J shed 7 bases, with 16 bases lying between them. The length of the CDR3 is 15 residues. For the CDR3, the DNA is TGTGCCAGCAGCTTCGGGCCGGACAGCAGTAACATTCAGTACTTC. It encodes CASSFGPDSSNIQYF.

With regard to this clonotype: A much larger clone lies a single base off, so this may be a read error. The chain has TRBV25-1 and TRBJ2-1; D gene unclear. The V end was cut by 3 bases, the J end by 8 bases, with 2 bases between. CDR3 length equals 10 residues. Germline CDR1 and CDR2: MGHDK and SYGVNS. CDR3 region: CASSDHEQFF. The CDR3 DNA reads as TGTGCCAGCAGTGACCATGAGCAGTTCTTC.

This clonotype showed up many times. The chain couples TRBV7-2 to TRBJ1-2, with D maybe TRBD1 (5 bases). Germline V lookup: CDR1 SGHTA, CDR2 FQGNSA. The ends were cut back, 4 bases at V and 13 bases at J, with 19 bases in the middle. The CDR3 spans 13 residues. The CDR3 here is CASSWQGLREVTF. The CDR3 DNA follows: TGTGCCAGCAGCTGGCAGGGACTCCGCGAAGTCACCTTC.

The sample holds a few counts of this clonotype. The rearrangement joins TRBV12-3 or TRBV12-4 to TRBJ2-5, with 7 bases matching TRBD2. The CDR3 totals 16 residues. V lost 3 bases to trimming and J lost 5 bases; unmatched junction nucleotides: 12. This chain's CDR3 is CASSFTAGGSLETQYF. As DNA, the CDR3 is TGTGCCAGCAGTTTTACGGCCGGGGGGAGTTTGGAGACCCAGTACTTC.

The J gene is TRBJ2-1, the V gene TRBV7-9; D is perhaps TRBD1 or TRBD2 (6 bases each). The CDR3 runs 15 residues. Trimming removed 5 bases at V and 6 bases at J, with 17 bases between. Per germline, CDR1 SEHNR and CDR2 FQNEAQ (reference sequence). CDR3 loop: CASSHSGGDGNEQFF. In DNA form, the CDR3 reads TGTGCCAGCAGCCACTCCGGGGGCGACGGCAATGAGCAGTTCTTC.

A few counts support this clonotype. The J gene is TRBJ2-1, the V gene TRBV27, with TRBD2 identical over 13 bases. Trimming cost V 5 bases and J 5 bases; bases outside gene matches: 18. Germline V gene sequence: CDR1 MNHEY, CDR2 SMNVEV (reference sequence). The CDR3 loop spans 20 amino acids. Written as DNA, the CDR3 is TGTGCCAGCAGTGCCAGAATTCCGGGACTAGCGGGGACCATAAACAATGAGCAGTTCTTC. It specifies CASSARIPGLAGTINNEQFF.

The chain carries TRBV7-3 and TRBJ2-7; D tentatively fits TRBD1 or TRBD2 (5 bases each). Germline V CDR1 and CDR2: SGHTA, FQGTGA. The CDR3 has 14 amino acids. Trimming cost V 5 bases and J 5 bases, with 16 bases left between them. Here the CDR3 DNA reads TGTGCCAGCAGCGGAACGAAGGGGAGCAACGAGCAGTACGTC. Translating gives CASSGTKGSNEQYV.

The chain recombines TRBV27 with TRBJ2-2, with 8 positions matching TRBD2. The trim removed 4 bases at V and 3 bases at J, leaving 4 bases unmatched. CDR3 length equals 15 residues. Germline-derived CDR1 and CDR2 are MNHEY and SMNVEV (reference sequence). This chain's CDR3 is CASSWAGGHTGELFF. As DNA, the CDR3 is TGTGCCAGCAGTTGGGCGGGGGGCCACACCGGGGAGCTGTTTTTT.

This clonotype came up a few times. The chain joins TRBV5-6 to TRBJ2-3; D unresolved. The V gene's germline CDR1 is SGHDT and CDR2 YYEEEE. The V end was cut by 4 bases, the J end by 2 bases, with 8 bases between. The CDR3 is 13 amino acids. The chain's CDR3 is CASSRDPTDTQYF. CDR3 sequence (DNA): TGTGCCAGCAGCCGCGACCCCACAGATACGCAGTATTTT.

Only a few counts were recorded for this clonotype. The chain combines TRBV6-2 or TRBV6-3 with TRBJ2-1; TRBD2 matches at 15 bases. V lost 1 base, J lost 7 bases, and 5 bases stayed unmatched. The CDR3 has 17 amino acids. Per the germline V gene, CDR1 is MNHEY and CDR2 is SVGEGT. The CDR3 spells CASSYYGLAGGRNEQFF. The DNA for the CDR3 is TGTGCCAGCAGTTACTACGGACTAGCGGGGGGGAGAAATGAGCAGTTCTTC.

CDR3 DNA: TGTGCCAGCAGCTGGAACAGGGGACCCAACACCGGGGAGCTGTTTTTT. It yields the protein CASSWNRGPNTGELFF. The chain has TRBV12-3 or TRBV12-4 and TRBJ2-2; 7 bases line up with TRBD1. The length of the CDR3 is 16 residues. V was pared by 6 bases and J by 2 bases, with 9 bases of the junction left unmatched.